A single sample gave rise to the 10 T cell receptor beta chains below, sequenced in a study of blood T cell repertoires in COVID-19. TCRdb's table, derived via immunoSEQ multiplex PCR, lists solely in-frame clones and lacks some. Seen here are fewer than 110,000 clones, around 92% observed once, and the top ten hold around 5%. Sequenced sample: peripheral blood. The receptors originated from a man aged 45-65 years with active COVID-19.

V and J are TRBV29-1 and TRBJ2-1; 12 bases match TRBD1. Looked up from germline, CDR1 is SQVTM and CDR2 is ANQGSEA. The CDR3 contains 13 residues. With V trimmed by 7 bases and J by 6 bases, 4 bases remained unmatched. The CDR3 reads CSGGQGASNEQFF. As DNA, the CDR3 is TGCAGCGGGGGACAGGGGGCAAGCAATGAGCAGTTCTTC.

V and J are TRBV19 and TRBJ2-1; 8 bases agree with TRBD2. Germline CDR1 reads LNHDA; CDR2 reads SQIVND (reference sequence). V shed 3 bases, J shed 8 bases, and the junction held 18 bases outside the gene matches. The CDR3 length is 18 residues. CDR3 in amino acids: CASSISPAGLAGRHEQFF. CDR3 nucleotide sequence: TGTGCCAGTAGTATTAGTCCCGCCGGATTAGCGGGAAGGCATGAGCAGTTCTTC.

J is TRBJ2-7 and V is TRBV5-5, with TRBD1 as a possible D gene (6 bases). Germline CDR1 reads SGHKS; CDR2 reads YYEKEE (reference sequence). V was clipped by 1 base and J by 2 bases, with 16 bases between them. The CDR3 totals 16 residues. The CDR3: CASSLSGYGQTYEQYF. The CDR3 bases are TGTGCCAGCAGCTTGTCTGGTTATGGACAGACCTACGAGCAGTACTTC.

The chain links TRBV19 to TRBJ2-5; 13 bases align to TRBD2. This CDR3 is built from 17 residues. The ends lost 4 bases at V and 7 bases at J; junction bases unmatched: 12. Germline loops: CDR1 LNHDA, CDR2 SQIVND (reference sequence). CDR3 amino acids: CASSNPGLAGVTGTQYF. The CDR3 DNA follows: TGTGCCAGTAGTAACCCTGGACTAGCGGGAGTAACAGGGACCCAGTACTTC.

The CDR3 region is CASSPIRGNEQFF. The CDR3 region has the DNA TGTGCCAGCTCACCAATAAGGGGCAATGAGCAGTTCTTC. The chain carries TRBV18 and TRBJ2-1, with a possible D match to TRBD1 (5 bases). The V and J ends lost 2 bases and 6 bases respectively, with 8 bases between them. This CDR3 has 13 residues. CDR1 and CDR2 from the germline V gene are KGHSH and LQKENI.

This sequence joins TRBV5-4 and TRBJ1-3; 9 nucleotides match TRBD1. After removal of 0 bases from V and 3 bases from J, the junction contained 4 bases not matched to a gene. Per germline, CDR1 SGHNT and CDR2 YYREEE (reference sequence). CDR3 length: 16 amino acids. This CDR3 reads CASSLGQGDGGNTIYF. The CDR3 DNA is TGTGCCAGCAGCTTGGGACAGGGGGACGGTGGAAACACCATATATTTT.

The chain is built from TRBV19 and TRBJ2-1; D gene ambiguous. The V end was cut by 2 bases, the J end by 3 bases, with 5 bases between. The CDR3 contains 13 residues. CDR1 and CDR2 from the germline V gene are LNHDA and SQIVND (reference sequence). The CDR3 loop reads CASSITFYNEQFF. As DNA, the CDR3 is TGTGCCAGTAGTATAACTTTCTACAATGAGCAGTTCTTC.

V and J are TRBV23-1 and TRBJ2-5; the match to TRBD2 covers 10 bases. TRBV23-1 is assigned to the ORF class and has an uncertain function. The CDR3 has 17 amino acids. Losses at the gene ends were 3 bases for V and 5 bases for J; bases not matched to a gene: 12. CDR3 in DNA: TGCGCCAGCAGTCATCTAGGGAGCGGGAGGGCCGCGGAGACCCAGTACTTC. It yields the protein CASSHLGSGRAAETQYF.

V is TRBV7-9 and J is TRBJ2-2; D possibly corresponds to TRBD1 (5 bases). Trimming removed 1 base at V and 6 bases at J, with 21 bases between. The CDR3 sequence is 18 residues long. Looked up from germline, CDR1 is SEHNR and CDR2 is FQNEAQ (reference sequence). CDR3 amino acids: CASSLVLGHSVGAGELFF. In DNA, the CDR3 is TGTGCCAGCAGCTTAGTCCTAGGACACAGCGTGGGCGCCGGGGAGCTGTTTTTT.

The chain recombines TRBV6-4 with TRBJ2-2; 9 bases are a match to TRBD1. V lost 5 bases and J lost 1; bases outside the gene matches: 2. Germline-derived CDR1 and CDR2 are MRHNA and SNTAGT. CDR3 length: 15 residues. In DNA form, the CDR3 reads TGTGCCAGCAGTACGACAGGGGGGAACACCGGGGAGCTGTTTTTT. Translated, it gives CASSTTGGNTGELFF.